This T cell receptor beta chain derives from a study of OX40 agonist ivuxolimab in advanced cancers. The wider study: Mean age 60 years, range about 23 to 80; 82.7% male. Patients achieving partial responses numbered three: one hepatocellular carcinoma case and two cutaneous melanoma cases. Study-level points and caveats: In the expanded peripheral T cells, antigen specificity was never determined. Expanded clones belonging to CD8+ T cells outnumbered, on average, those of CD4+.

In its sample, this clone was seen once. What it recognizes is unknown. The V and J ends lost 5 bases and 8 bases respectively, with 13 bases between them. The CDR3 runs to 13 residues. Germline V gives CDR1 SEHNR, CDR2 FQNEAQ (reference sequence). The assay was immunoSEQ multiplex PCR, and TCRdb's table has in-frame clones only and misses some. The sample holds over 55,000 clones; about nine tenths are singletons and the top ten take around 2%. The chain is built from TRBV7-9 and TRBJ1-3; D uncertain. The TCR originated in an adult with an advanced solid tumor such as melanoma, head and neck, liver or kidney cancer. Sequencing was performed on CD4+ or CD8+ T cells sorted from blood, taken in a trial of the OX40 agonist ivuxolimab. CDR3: CASSPNTEDTIYF. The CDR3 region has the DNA TGTGCCAGCAGCCCCAATACGGAGGACACCATATATTTT.